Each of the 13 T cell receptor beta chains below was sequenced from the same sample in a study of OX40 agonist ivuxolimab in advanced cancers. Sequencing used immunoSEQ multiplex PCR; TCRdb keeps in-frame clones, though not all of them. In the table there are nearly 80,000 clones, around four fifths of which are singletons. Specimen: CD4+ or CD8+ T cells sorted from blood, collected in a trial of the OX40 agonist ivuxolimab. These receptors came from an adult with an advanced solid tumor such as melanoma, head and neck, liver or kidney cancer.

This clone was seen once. The CDR3 loop reads CASGLIENQPQHF. In DNA, the CDR3 is TGTGCTAGTGGTTTGATTGAGAATCAGCCCCAGCATTTT. The chain employs TRBV12-5 and TRBJ1-5; D gene ambiguous. CDR1 and CDR2 from the germline V gene are LGHNT and FRNRAP. There are 13 residues in the CDR3. Trimming took 2 bases from V and 4 from J, leaving 6 bases between them.

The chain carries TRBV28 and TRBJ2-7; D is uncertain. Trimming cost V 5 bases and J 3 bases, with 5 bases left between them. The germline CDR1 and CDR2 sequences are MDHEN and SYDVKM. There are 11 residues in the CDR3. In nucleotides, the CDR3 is TGTGCCAGCAGTACCCACTACGAGCAGTACTTC. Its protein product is CASSTHYEQYF. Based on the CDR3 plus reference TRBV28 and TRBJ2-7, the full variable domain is DVKVTQSSRYLVKRTGEKVFLECVQDMDHENMFWYRQDPGLGLRLIYFSYDVKMKEKGDIPEGYSVSREKKERFSLILESASTNQTSMYLCASSTHYEQYFGPGTRLTVT.

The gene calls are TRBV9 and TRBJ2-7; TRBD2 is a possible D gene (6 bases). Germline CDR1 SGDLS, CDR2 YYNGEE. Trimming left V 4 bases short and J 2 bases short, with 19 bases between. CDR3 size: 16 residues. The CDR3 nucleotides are TGTGCCAGCAGCCCATCCTCCGCGGGGCCGCCCTACGAGCAGTACTTC. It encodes CASSPSSAGPPYEQYF.

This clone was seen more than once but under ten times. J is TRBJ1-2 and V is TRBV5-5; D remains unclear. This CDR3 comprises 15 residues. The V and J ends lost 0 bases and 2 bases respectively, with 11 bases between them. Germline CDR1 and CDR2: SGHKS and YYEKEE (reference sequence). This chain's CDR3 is CASSLETNRNYGYTF. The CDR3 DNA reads TGTGCCAGCAGCTTGGAAACGAATAGGAACTATGGCTACACCTTC.

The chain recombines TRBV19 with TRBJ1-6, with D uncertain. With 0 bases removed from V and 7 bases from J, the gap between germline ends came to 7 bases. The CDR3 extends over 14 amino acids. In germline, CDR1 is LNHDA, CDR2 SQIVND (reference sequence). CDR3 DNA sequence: TGTGCCAGTAGTATAGAAGACGGAAATTCACCCCTCCACTTT. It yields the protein CASSIEDGNSPLHF.

CDR3 amino acids: CASSLVGQGAYYGYTF. CDR3 DNA: TGTGCCAGCAGCTTGGTCGGACAGGGGGCTTACTATGGCTACACCTTC. The rearrangement links TRBV5-4 to TRBJ1-2; 11 nucleotides match TRBD1. The CDR3 has 16 amino acids. Germline CDR1 is SGHNT and CDR2 is YYREEE (reference sequence). Unmatched junction bases numbered 4, after V lost 0 bases and J lost 3 bases.

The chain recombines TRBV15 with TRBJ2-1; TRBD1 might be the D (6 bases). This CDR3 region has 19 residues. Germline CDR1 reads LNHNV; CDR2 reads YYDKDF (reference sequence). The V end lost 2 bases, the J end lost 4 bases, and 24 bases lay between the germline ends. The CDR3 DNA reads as TGTGCCACCAGCAGAAACATGGCCGGGACATCGACATCTTACAATGAGCAGTTCTTC. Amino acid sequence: CATSRNMAGTSTSYNEQFF. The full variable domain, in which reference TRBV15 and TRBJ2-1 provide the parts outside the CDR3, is DAMVIQNPRYQVTQFGKPVTLSCSQTLNHNVMYWYQQKSSQAPKLLFHYYDKDFNNEADTPDNFQSRRPNTSFCFLDIRSPGLGDTAMYLCATSRNMAGTSTSYNEQFFGPGTRLTVL.

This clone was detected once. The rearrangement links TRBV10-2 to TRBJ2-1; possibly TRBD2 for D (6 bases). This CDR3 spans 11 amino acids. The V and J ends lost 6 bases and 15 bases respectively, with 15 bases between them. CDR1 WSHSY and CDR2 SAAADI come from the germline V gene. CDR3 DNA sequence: TGCGCCAGCAGGGGGGACTCGAGGGGGTTCTTC. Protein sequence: CASRGDSRGFF.

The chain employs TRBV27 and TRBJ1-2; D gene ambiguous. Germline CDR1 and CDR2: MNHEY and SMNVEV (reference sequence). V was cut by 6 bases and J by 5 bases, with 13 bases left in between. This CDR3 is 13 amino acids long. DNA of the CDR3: TGTGCCAGCAGCCTACGACCCCGGTATGGCTACACCTTC. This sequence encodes CASSLRPRYGYTF.

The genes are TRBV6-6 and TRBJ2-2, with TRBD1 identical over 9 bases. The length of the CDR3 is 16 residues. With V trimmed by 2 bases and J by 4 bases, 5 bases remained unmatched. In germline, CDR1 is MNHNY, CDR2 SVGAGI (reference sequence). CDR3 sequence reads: CASSYKGQGTTGELFF. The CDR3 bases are TGTGCCAGCAGTTACAAGGGACAGGGTACCACCGGGGAGCTGTTTTTT.

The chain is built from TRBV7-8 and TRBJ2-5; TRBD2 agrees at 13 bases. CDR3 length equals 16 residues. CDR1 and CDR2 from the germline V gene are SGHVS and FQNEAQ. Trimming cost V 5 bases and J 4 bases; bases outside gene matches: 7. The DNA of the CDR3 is TGTGCCAGCAGCCAAGGACTAGCGGGAGCCCGAGAGACCCAGTACTTC. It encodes CASSQGLAGARETQYF. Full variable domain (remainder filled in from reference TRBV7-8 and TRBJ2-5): GAGVSQSPRYKVAKRGQDVALRCDPISGHVSLFWYQQALGQGPEFLTYFQNEAQLDKSGLPSDRFFAERPEGSVSTLKIQRTQQEDSAVYLCASSQGLAGARETQYFGPGTRLLVL.

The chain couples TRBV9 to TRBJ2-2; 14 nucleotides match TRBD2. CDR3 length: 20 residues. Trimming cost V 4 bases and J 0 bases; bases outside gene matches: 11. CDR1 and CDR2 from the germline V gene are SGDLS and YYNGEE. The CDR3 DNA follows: TGTGCCAGCAGCCCCCGACTAGCGGGGGGGCGAGAGTCGAACACCGGGGAGCTGTTTTTT. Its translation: CASSPRLAGGRESNTGELFF.

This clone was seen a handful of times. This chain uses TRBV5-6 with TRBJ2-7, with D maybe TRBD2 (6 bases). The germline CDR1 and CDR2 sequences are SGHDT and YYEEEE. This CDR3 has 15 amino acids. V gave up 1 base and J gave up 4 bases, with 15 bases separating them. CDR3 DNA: TGTGCCAGCAGCTTGAGGCGGGGAGGTCGATACGAGCAGTACTTC. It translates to CASSLRRGGRYEQYF.